Listed below are T cell receptor beta chains from one sample, sequenced in a study of T cell responses to AZD1222 COVID-19 vaccine. Only in-frame clones appear in the TCRdb table, and some are missing; sequencing was by immunoSEQ multiplex PCR. The table lists 60,000 to 100,000 clones, about 91% of them singletons. The starting material was peripheral blood, obtained on day 0 of MenACWY control vaccination. Receptors were obtained from an adult in good health. Both conserved end residues are part of each CDR3. Each record gives: V gene, clone size, D gene, J gene, CDR3 length, CDR3 DNA, CDR3 protein. A D gene is named only where the DNA matches it firmly. Size is stated for part of the rows, as once, few or many counts, or as a class when the clone is expanded.

V gene: TRBV6-6; clone size: once; D gene: NA; J gene: TRBJ1-1; CDR3 length: 16; CDR3 DNA: TGTGCCAGCAGTTTGGGCGGGGGGCGGCTTATGGCTGAAGCTTTCTTT; CDR3 protein: CASSLGGGRLMAEAFF
V gene: TRBV24-1; clone size: NA; D gene: TRBD1; J gene: TRBJ1-2; CDR3 length: 17; CDR3 DNA: TGTGCCACCAGTGACCCCCACGCGGGACAGGGTTTTCGTGGCTACACCTTC; CDR3 protein: CATSDPHAGQGFRGYTF
V gene: TRBV7-9; clone size: NA; D gene: NA; J gene: TRBJ1-1; CDR3 length: 14; CDR3 DNA: TGTGCCAGCAGCTTAGACAGAACGAACACTGAAGCTTTCTTT; CDR3 protein: CASSLDRTNTEAFF
V gene: TRBV24-1; clone size: NA; D gene: NA; J gene: TRBJ1-5; CDR3 length: 17; CDR3 DNA: TGTGCCACCAGTGCGCGCGGGGCCGGTATTAGCAATCAGCCCCAGCATTTT; CDR3 protein: CATSARGAGISNQPQHF
V gene: TRBV6-6; clone size: NA; D gene: NA; J gene: TRBJ2-7; CDR3 length: 15; CDR3 DNA: TGTGCCGGCAGGCCCCCGGGGGATCGGGTCAGCGAGCAGTACTTC; CDR3 protein: CAGRPPGDRVSEQYF
V gene: TRBV2; clone size: NA; D gene: NA; J gene: TRBJ2-3; CDR3 length: 17; CDR3 DNA: TGTGCCAGCCCCAAACCCTCAGGAAACGTAAACACAGATACGCAGTATTTT; CDR3 protein: CASPKPSGNVNTDTQYF
V gene: TRBV7-9; clone size: NA; D gene: NA; J gene: TRBJ2-3; CDR3 length: 12; CDR3 DNA: TGTGCCAGCAGCTTAGACCTAGATACGCAGTATTTT; CDR3 protein: CASSLDLDTQYF
V gene: TRBV12-3/TRBV12-4; clone size: NA; D gene: NA; J gene: TRBJ1-4; CDR3 length: 12; CDR3 DNA: TGTGCCAGCAGGGCGACAGGTGAAAAACTGTTTTTT; CDR3 protein: CASRATGEKLFF
V gene: TRBV7-8; clone size: NA; D gene: NA; J gene: TRBJ1-5; CDR3 length: 14; CDR3 DNA: TGTGCCAGCAGCCTTTTCGGCTCCAATCAGCCCCAGCATTTT; CDR3 protein: CASSLFGSNQPQHF
V gene: TRBV3-1/TRBV3-2; clone size: NA; D gene: NA; J gene: TRBJ2-3; CDR3 length: 11; CDR3 DNA: TGTGCCAGCAGCAACACAGATACGCAGTATTTT; CDR3 protein: CASSNTDTQYF
V gene: TRBV18; clone size: NA; D gene: TRBD1; J gene: TRBJ1-1; CDR3 length: 14; CDR3 DNA: TGTGCCAGCTCAGCCGATTCAGGGGGCACTGAAGCTTTCTTT; CDR3 protein: CASSADSGGTEAFF
V gene: TRBV2; clone size: NA; D gene: NA; J gene: TRBJ1-3; CDR3 length: 14; CDR3 DNA: TGTGCCAGCAAGGACACCTACTCTGGAAACACCATATATTTT; CDR3 protein: CASKDTYSGNTIYF
V gene: TRBV5-8; clone size: few; D gene: NA; J gene: TRBJ2-2; CDR3 length: 17; CDR3 DNA: TGTGCCAGCAGCCCCGGGACACACAGCTTTAACACCGGGGAGCTGTTTTTT; CDR3 protein: CASSPGTHSFNTGELFF
V gene: TRBV7-2; clone size: NA; D gene: TRBD2; J gene: TRBJ2-5; CDR3 length: 17; CDR3 DNA: TGTGCCAGCAGCCTCGCCCGGGGGGGAGCACGCCAAGAGACCCAGTACTTC; CDR3 protein: CASSLARGGARQETQYF
V gene: TRBV19; clone size: NA; D gene: NA; J gene: TRBJ1-2; CDR3 length: 16; CDR3 DNA: TGTGCCAGTAGCCGACAGCACAGCGTTGGGGAGTATGGCTACACCTTC; CDR3 protein: CASSRQHSVGEYGYTF
V gene: TRBV6-5; clone size: NA; D gene: TRBD1; J gene: TRBJ1-1; CDR3 length: 15; CDR3 DNA: TGTGCCAGCAGTTACCAGGGACAGCCGAACACTGAAGCTTTCTTT; CDR3 protein: CASSYQGQPNTEAFF
V gene: TRBV3-1/TRBV3-2; clone size: NA; D gene: NA; J gene: TRBJ2-7; CDR3 length: 15; CDR3 DNA: TGTGCCAGCAGCCAAGACGACCCAGCGGCATACGAGCAGTACTTC; CDR3 protein: CASSQDDPAAYEQYF
V gene: TRBV5-4; clone size: NA; D gene: TRBD1; J gene: TRBJ1-1; CDR3 length: 14; CDR3 DNA: TGTGCCAGCAGCTTGGTAGGGGGCTTTGCTGAAGCTTTCTTT; CDR3 protein: CASSLVGGFAEAFF
V gene: TRBV7-2; clone size: NA; D gene: NA; J gene: TRBJ2-5; CDR3 length: 14; CDR3 DNA: TGTGCCAGCAGCCCCACGGGGGGCGGGTGGACCCAGTACTTC; CDR3 protein: CASSPTGGGWTQYF
V gene: TRBV6-5; clone size: few; D gene: TRBD1; J gene: TRBJ2-7; CDR3 length: 15; CDR3 DNA: TGTGCCAGCAGGACTAACAGGGGTCGGTCCTACGAGCAGTACTTC; CDR3 protein: CASRTNRGRSYEQYF
V gene: TRBV6-5; clone size: NA; D gene: TRBD1; J gene: TRBJ2-1; CDR3 length: 16; CDR3 DNA: TGTGCCAGCAGTTACTCGATGGGACAGGGTAGGAATGAGCAGTTCTTC; CDR3 protein: CASSYSMGQGRNEQFF
V gene: TRBV7-9; clone size: NA; D gene: TRBD1; J gene: TRBJ1-6; CDR3 length: 15; CDR3 DNA: TGTGCCAGCAGCTCGCGGACAGGGACTAATTCACCCCTCCACTTT; CDR3 protein: CASSSRTGTNSPLHF
V gene: TRBV19; clone size: NA; D gene: TRBD1; J gene: TRBJ2-7; CDR3 length: 13; CDR3 DNA: TGTGCCAGTAGATCTGGGACAGCCTACGAGCAGTACTTC; CDR3 protein: CASRSGTAYEQYF
V gene: TRBV11-2; clone size: once; D gene: NA; J gene: TRBJ2-5; CDR3 length: 13; CDR3 DNA: TGTGCCAGCAGCTTAAGGGGGCAAGAGACCCAGTACTTC; CDR3 protein: CASSLRGQETQYF
V gene: TRBV28; clone size: NA; D gene: NA; J gene: TRBJ1-2; CDR3 length: 11; CDR3 DNA: TGTGCCAGCAGTCCGCGGTTGGGCTACACCTTC; CDR3 protein: CASSPRLGYTF